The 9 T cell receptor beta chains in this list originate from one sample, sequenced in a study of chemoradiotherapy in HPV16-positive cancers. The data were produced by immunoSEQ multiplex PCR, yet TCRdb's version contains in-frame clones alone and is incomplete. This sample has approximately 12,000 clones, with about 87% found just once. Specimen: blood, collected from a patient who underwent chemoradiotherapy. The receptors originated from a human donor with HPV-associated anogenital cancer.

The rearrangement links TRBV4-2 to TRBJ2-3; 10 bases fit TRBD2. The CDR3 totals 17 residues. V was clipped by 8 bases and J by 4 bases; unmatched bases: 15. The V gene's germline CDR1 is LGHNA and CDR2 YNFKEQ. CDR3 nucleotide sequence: TGTGCCAGCTCCCGGGGCGCTAGCGGGGGTGAGGCAGATACGCAGTATTTT. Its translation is CASSRGASGGEADTQYF.

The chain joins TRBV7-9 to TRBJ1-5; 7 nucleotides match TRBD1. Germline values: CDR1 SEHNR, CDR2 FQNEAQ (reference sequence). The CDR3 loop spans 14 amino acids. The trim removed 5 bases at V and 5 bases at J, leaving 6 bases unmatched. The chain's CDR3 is CASSPQGFYQPQHF. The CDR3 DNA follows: TGTGCCAGCAGCCCACAGGGGTTTTATCAGCCCCAGCATTTT.

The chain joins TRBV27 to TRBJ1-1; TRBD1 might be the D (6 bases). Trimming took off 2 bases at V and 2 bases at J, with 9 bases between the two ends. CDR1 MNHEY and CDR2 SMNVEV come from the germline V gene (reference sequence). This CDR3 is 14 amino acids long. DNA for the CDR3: TGTGCCAGCAGTTTACAGGGGTATAACACTGAAGCTTTCTTT. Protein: CASSLQGYNTEAFF.

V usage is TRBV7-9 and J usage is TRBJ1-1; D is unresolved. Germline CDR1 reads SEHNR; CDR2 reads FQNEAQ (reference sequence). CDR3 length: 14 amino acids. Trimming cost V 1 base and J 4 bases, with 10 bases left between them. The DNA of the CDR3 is TGTGCCAGCAGCTTAGTGATAGTCGGCACTGAAGCTTTCTTT. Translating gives CASSLVIVGTEAFF.

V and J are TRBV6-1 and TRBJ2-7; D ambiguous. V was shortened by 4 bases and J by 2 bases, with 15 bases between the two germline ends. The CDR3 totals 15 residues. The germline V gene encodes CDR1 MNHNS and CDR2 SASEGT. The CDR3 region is CASSGTSTAAYEQYV. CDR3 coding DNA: TGTGCCAGCAGTGGAACGTCTACTGCCGCCTACGAGCAGTACGTC.

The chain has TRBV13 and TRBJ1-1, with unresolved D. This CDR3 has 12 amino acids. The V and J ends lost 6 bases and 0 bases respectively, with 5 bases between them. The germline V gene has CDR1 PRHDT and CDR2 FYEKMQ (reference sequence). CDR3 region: CASRDLNTEAFF. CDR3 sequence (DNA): TGTGCCAGCAGAGACCTGAACACTGAAGCTTTCTTT.

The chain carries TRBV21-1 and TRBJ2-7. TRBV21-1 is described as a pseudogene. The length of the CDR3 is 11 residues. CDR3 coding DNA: TGTGCCAGCACCCTCCGGATCGAGCAGTACGTC. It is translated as CASTLRIEQYV.

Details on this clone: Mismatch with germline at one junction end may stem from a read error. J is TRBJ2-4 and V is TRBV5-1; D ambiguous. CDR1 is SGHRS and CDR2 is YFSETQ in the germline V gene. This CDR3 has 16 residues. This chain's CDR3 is CASRLDASTLKNIQYF. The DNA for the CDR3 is TGCGCCAGCAGGTTGGACGCTTCCACCCTTAAAAACATTCAGTACTTC.

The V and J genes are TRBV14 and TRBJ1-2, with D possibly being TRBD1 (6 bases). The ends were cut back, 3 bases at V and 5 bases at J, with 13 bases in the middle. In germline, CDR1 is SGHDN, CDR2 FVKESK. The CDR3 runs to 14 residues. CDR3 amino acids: CASSHNTGPYGYTF. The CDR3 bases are TGTGCCAGCAGCCATAATACAGGGCCTTATGGCTACACCTTC.